The entry below describes one T cell receptor (beta chain). Its antigen is as yet unknown. The sample belongs to a study of beta chain features in type 1 diabetes. General study findings and limits: All four CD4+ subsets of Type 1 diabetes patients contained TCRB CDR3s that were moderately but significantly shorter. Still unanswered here is whether HLA type influences TCRB rearrangement. Amplification by PCR could prefer shorter templates, with the same effect in patients and controls.

cDNA synthesis used the whole RNA isolate, giving expressed TCRB sequences. Libraries were prepared by immunoSEQ multiplex PCR; TCRdb keeps only in-frame clonotypes and omits some of them. The sample records 600,000 to 750,000 clones, 9.5% to 15% being singletons. It was one heparinised blood draw, averaging approximately 100 mL, that each donor gave. CDR3 length: 13 amino acids. CDR1 is MRHNA, CDR2 SNTAGT, per germline. With V trimmed by 4 bases and J by 7 bases, 3 bases remained unmatched. V and J are TRBV6-4 and TRBJ2-1, with TRBD2 matching over 8 bases. The sample was naive CD4+ T cells from blood. The clonotype originates from a man under 40 with type 1 diabetes. This CDR3 is CASSGQRGNEQFF. CDR3 in DNA: TGTGCCAGCAGTGGACAGCGGGGGAATGAGCAGTTCTTC.